Following are 15 T cell receptor beta chains from one sample sequenced in a study of spatial heterogeneity in lung cancer. Overall study results and limits: It was found that expanded intratumoral alpha and beta TCR counts tracked tumor mutation counts.

The sample's time point: sample taken at primary tumor resection. Their recognized antigens are unknown. TCRdb re-derived calls from the 5' RACE reads in MiXCR, one entry per CDR3 protein. The table includes about 20,000 distinct CDR3 sequences, about 15% detected once. The material was lung tumor tissue, obtained at surgery. These TCRs come from a female donor with early-stage non-small cell lung cancer.

V gene TRBV7-2 combines with J gene TRBJ2-6; D is undetermined. Germline V gene data show CDR1 as SGHTA and CDR2 as FQGNSA. The CDR3 contains 15 residues. V shed 5 bases and J shed 1 base, with 9 bases lying between them. As DNA, the CDR3 is TGTGCCAGCAGCCCATTAGGGTCTGGGGCCAACGTCCTGACTTTC. It translates to CASSPLGSGANVLTF.

Regarding this clonotype: A much larger clone differs from this one at a single base, so this may be a read error. The chain uses TRBV2 and TRBJ2-1, with a possible D match to TRBD2 (5 bases). The closer fit of TRBJ2-7 to the DNA end suggests the J call may be wrong. The CDR3 extends over 13 amino acids. Germline CDR1 SNHLY, CDR2 FYNNEI. The DNA for the CDR3 is TGTGCCAGCGGGAGTATGGGTGACAATGAGCAGTACTTC. Amino acids: CASGSMGDNEQYF.

A few counts support this clonotype. The V call is TRBV6-6, the J call TRBJ2-3, with D possibly being TRBD2 (5 bases). The V and J ends lost 5 bases and 6 bases respectively, with 15 bases between them. This CDR3 region has 14 residues. CDR1 and CDR2 from the germline V gene are MNHNY and SVGAGI (reference sequence). The CDR3 here is CASSPQPSRDTQYF. As DNA, the CDR3 is TGTGCCAGCAGTCCGCAACCTAGCCGGGATACGCAGTATTTT.

This clonotype was observed many times. The chain employs TRBV2 and TRBJ2-7; D perhaps matches TRBD2 (5 bases). Trimming took off 4 bases at V and 5 bases at J, with 18 bases between the two ends. Germline loops: CDR1 SNHLY, CDR2 FYNNEI. The CDR3 contains 15 residues. CDR3 loop: CASSAEGNGPHEQYF. The CDR3 coding sequence is TGTGCCAGCAGTGCCGAGGGAAATGGCCCCCACGAGCAGTACTTC.

The J gene is TRBJ2-3, the V gene TRBV29-1; 9 nucleotides match TRBD1. The V segment lost 5 bases and the J segment 5 bases; nucleotides outside the gene matches: 5. CDR1 and CDR2 from the germline V gene are SQVTM and ANQGSEA. The CDR3 totals 13 residues. The CDR3 nucleotides are TGCAGCGTTTCCGGGACAGGGAGAGATACGCAGTATTTT. Protein sequence: CSVSGTGRDTQYF.

This clonotype was counted ten times or more. The chain carries TRBV25-1 and TRBJ2-3; D remains unclear. With 7 bases removed from V and 0 bases from J, the gap between germline ends came to 2 bases. This CDR3 spans 11 amino acids. The germline gives CDR1 MGHDK, CDR2 SYGVNS. The CDR3 DNA reads as TGTGCCAGCACCAGCACAGATACGCAGTATTTT. Translation: CASTSTDTQYF.

This clonotype was observed at least ten times. V is TRBV20-1 and J is TRBJ2-1; D is ambiguous. CDR1 and CDR2 from the germline V gene are DFQATT and SNEGSKA (reference sequence). CDR3 length: 12 amino acids. Trimming pared 6 bases from V and 8 bases from J, leaving 14 bases between. DNA of the CDR3: TGCAGTGCCCTCTCCGCCGGCTATGAGCAGTTCTTC. It yields the protein CSALSAGYEQFF.

This clonotype has just a few counts. The chain joins TRBV20-1 to TRBJ2-1; possibly TRBD2 for D (5 bases). CDR3 length equals 12 residues. Trimming removed 3 bases from V and 5 bases from J, with 8 bases in between. CDR1 and CDR2 from the germline V gene are DFQATT and SNEGSKA (reference sequence). CDR3: CSARDLDNEQFF. The CDR3 coding sequence is TGCAGTGCTAGGGACTTGGACAATGAGCAGTTCTTC.

By frequency in the sample, this clonotype is medium-sized. V and J are TRBV6-6 and TRBJ2-2; D is perhaps TRBD1 (5 bases). The ends were cut back, 8 bases at V and 7 bases at J, with 14 bases in the middle. The CDR3 is 13 amino acids. Germline CDR1 and CDR2: MNHNY and SVGAGI (reference sequence). DNA for the CDR3: TGTGCCAGCTTAAAGGCAGGGCACGGGGAGCTGTTTTTT. This translates into CASLKAGHGELFF.

This clonotype has a handful of counts. V is TRBV12-3 or TRBV12-4 and J is TRBJ2-2, with 9 bases that match TRBD2. The J segment lost 6 bases and the V segment lost 3 bases, leaving 5 bases of the junction unmatched. The CDR3 totals 15 residues. The CDR3 DNA follows: TGTGCCAGCAGTTTTGTCCTAGCGGGGTCCGGGGAGCTGTTTTTT. It encodes CASSFVLAGSGELFF.

This clonotype has at least ten counts. The J gene is TRBJ2-7, the V gene TRBV7-8, with D perhaps matching TRBD2 (7 bases). CDR3 size: 14 residues. Germline V gives CDR1 SGHVS, CDR2 FQNEAQ. Trimming pared 1 base from V and 6 bases from J, leaving 13 bases between. CDR3 loop: CASSLGGGASEQYF. The CDR3 DNA sequence: TGTGCCAGCAGCTTAGGTGGGGGGGCCAGCGAGCAGTACTTC.

This chain uses TRBV7-9 with TRBJ2-1, with 7 bases identical to TRBD2. Germline V gene data show CDR1 as SEHNR and CDR2 as FQNEAQ (reference sequence). The CDR3 spans 14 residues. V was clipped by 4 bases and J by 8 bases; unmatched bases: 8. The CDR3 DNA is TGTGCCAGCAGCTCGGGACTAAAAGTCGATGAGCAGTTCTTC. Its protein is CASSSGLKVDEQFF.

As for this clonotype: A much larger clone sits a single nucleotide away, making a read error possible. CDR3 coding DNA: TGTGCCAGCAGTCCTCCGGGACTAGCGGGAGGGGGTGAGCAGTTCTTC. Protein sequence: CASSPPGLAGGGEQFF. The J gene is TRBJ2-1, the V gene TRBV28; 16 bases are shared with TRBD2. This CDR3 has 16 residues. With V trimmed by 5 bases and J by 9 bases, 7 bases remained unmatched. Germline V gene lookup returns CDR1 MDHEN and CDR2 SYDVKM.

Many counts were recorded for this clonotype. The chain employs TRBV20-1 and TRBJ2-5, with 10 nucleotides matching TRBD1. The germline V gene has CDR1 DFQATT and CDR2 SNEGSKA (reference sequence). The CDR3 consists of 15 residues. V lost 2 bases and J lost 6; bases outside the gene matches: 9. CDR3: CSARNRDRGTKTQYF. The CDR3 DNA reads as TGCAGTGCTAGAAACCGGGACAGGGGTACCAAGACCCAGTACTTC.

This clonotype was seen a handful of times. The chain carries TRBV4-1 and TRBJ2-5; possible D gene TRBD2, 6 bases. The V and J ends lost 0 bases and 5 bases respectively, with 10 bases between them. The CDR3 totals 14 residues. Germline V lookup: CDR1 MGHRA, CDR2 YSYEKL. As DNA, the CDR3 is TGCGCCAGCAGCCAAGATGTGGAGGGGGAGACCCAGTACTTC. This encodes CASSQDVEGETQYF.